This T cell receptor beta chain was sequenced for a study of CD8 T cells in ankylosing spondylitis. Regarding the study as a whole: Typical of ankylosing spondylitis blood, it appeared, was a TCR beta motif of fewer than ten highly homologous variants.

V lost 4 bases to trimming and J lost 5 bases; unmatched junction nucleotides: 9. The CDR3 extends over 16 amino acids. CDR1 and CDR2 from the germline V gene are SEHNR and FQNEAQ (reference sequence). This clonotype was counted at least ten times. Antigen unknown. It was by quantitative 5'-RACE with molecular barcodes that TCR beta libraries were made. TCRdb re-called the 5' RACE reads through MiXCR, storing one row per CDR3 protein. The data show 450,000 to 550,000 distinct CDR3 sequences, with less than 6% seen just once and 3.5% held by the top ten. This receptor was obtained from a male donor with ankylosing spondylitis. Sequenced: blood, either unsorted or a sorted T cell fraction (not recorded which). This chain connects TRBV7-9 to TRBJ2-1; the match to TRBD1 covers 9 bases. DNA of the CDR3: TGTGCCAGCAGCTCTTCGGGACAGGGAAGGGACAATGAGCAGTTCTTC. Residues: CASSSSGQGRDNEQFF.